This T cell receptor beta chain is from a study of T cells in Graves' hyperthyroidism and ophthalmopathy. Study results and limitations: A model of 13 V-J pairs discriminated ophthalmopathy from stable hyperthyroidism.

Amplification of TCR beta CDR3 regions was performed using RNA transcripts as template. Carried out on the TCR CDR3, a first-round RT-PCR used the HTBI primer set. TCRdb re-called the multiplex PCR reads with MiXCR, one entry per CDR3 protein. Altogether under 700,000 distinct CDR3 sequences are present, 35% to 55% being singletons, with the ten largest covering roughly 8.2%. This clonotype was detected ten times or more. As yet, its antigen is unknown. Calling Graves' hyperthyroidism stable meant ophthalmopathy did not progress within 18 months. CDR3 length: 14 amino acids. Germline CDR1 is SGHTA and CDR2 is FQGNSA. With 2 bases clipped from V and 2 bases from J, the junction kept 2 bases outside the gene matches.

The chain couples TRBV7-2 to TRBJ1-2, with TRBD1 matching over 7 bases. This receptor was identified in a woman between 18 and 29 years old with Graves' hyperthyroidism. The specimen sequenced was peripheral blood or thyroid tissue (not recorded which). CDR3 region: CASSLRQGNYGYTF. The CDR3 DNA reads TGTGCCAGCAGCTTAAGACAGGGCAACTATGGCTACACCTTC.